This T cell receptor beta chain was profiled in a study of T cells in Graves' hyperthyroidism and ophthalmopathy. Study-wide results and caveats: Classification by a 13 V-J model distinguished ophthalmopathy from stable hyperthyroidism. Progression to ophthalmopathy was predicted a median of about six months early.

It was considered stable Graves' hyperthyroidism when ophthalmopathy did not progress within 18 months. Pregnant or lactating patients were excluded, as were those with uncontrolled infection or other autoimmune disease. Amplification targeted TCR beta CDR3 regions from RNA transcripts. TCR CDR3 underwent first-round RT-PCR with the HTBI primer set. TCRdb re-called the multiplex PCR reads with MiXCR, one entry per CDR3 protein. The sample lists 370,000 or so distinct CDR3 sequences; 20% to 25% were seen once. This clonotype has only a few counts. Its antigen remains unidentified. V was trimmed by 4 bases and J by 0 bases, leaving 16 bases between them. The CDR3 runs 16 residues. Germline V gives CDR1 LGHDT, CDR2 YNNKEL (reference sequence).

V is TRBV3-1 and J is TRBJ2-7; a weak D match, TRBD2 (6 bases). Specimen: blood. This receptor was identified in a man over 45 with Graves' hyperthyroidism. CDR3 nucleotide sequence: TGTGCCAGCAGCCCCACCGTAGGCGGGGACTCCTACGAGCAGTACTTC. Amino acid sequence: CASSPTVGGDSYEQYF.